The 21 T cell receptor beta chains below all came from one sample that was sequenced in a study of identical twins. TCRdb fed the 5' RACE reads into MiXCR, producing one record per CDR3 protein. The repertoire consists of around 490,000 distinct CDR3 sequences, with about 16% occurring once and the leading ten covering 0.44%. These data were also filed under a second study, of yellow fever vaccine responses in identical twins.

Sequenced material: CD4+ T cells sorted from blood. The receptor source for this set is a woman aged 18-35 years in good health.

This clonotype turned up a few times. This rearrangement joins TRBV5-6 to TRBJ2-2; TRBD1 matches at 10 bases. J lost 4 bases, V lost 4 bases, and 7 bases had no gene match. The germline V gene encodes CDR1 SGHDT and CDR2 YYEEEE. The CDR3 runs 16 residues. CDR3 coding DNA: TGTGCCAGCAGCCATTTGGGACAGGGGTTCACCGGGGAGCTGTTTTTT. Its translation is CASSHLGQGFTGELFF.

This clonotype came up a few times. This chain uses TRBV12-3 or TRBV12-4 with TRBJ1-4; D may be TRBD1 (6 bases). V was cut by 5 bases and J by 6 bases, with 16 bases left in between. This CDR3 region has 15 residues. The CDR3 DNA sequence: TGTGCCAGCAGTAGGGGGACGCCGCTGGATGAAAAACTGTTTTTT. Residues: CASSRGTPLDEKLFF.

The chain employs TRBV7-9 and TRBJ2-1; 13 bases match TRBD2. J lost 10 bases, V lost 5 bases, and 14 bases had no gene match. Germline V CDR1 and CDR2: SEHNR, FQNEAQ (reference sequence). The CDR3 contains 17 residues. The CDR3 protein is CASSRGGGTSGAREQFF. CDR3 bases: TGTGCCAGCAGCCGCGGGGGTGGGACTAGCGGGGCCCGGGAGCAGTTCTTC.

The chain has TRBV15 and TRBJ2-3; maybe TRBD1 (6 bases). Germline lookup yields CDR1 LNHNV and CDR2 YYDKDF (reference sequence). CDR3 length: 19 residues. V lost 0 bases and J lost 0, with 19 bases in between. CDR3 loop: CATSRDLRVRTASTDTQYF. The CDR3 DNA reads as TGTGCCACCAGCAGAGACCTGAGGGTTAGGACAGCAAGCACAGATACGCAGTATTTT. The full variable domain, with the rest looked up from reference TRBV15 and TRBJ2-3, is DAMVIQNPRYQVTQFGKPVTLSCSQTLNHNVMYWYQQKSSQAPKLLFHYYDKDFNNEADTPDNFQSRRPNTSFCFLDIRSPGLGDTAMYLCATSRDLRVRTASTDTQYFGPGTRLTVL.

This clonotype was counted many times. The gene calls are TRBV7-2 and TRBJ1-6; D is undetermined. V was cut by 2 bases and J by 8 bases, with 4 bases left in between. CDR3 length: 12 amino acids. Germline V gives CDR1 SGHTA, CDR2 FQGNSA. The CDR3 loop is CASSLYYSPLHF. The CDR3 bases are TGTGCCAGCAGCTTATATTATTCACCCCTCCACTTT. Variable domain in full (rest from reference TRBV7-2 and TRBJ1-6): GAGVSQSPSNKVTEKGKDVELRCDPISGHTALYWYRQSLGQGLEFLIYFQGNSAPDKSGLPSDRFSAERTGGSVSTLTIQRTQQEDSAVYLCASSLYYSPLHFGNGTRLTVT.

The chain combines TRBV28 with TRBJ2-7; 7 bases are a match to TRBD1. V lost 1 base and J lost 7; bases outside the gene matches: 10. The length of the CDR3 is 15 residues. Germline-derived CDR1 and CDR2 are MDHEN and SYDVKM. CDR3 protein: CASSLFSTGVREQYF. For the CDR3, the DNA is TGTGCCAGCAGTTTATTCAGTACAGGGGTGAGGGAGCAGTACTTC.

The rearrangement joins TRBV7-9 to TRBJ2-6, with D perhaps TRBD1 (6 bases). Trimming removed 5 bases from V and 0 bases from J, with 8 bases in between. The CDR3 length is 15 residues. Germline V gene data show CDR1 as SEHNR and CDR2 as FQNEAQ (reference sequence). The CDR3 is CASSHRDSGANVLTF. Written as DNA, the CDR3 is TGTGCCAGCAGCCACAGGGACTCTGGGGCCAACGTCCTGACTTTC.

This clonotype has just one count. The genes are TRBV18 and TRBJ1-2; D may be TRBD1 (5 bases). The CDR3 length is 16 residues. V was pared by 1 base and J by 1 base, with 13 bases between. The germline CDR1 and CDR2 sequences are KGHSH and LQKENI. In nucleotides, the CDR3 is TGTGCCAGCTCACCACGCGGGACTGATGATAACTATGGCTACACCTTC. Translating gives CASSPRGTDDNYGYTF.

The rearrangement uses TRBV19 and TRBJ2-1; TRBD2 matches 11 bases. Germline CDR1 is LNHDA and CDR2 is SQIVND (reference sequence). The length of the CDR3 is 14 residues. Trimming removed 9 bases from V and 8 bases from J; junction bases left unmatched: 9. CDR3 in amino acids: CASKLAGAMDEQFF. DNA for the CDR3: TGTGCCAGCAAACTAGCGGGAGCCATGGATGAGCAGTTCTTC.

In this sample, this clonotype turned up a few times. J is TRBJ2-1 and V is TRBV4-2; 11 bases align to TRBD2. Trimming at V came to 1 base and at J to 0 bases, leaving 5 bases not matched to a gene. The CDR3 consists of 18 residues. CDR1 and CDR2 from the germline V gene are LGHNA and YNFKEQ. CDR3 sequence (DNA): TGTGCCAGCAGCCAAGGGATTAGCGGGGGGGCCTCCTACAATGAGCAGTTCTTC. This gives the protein CASSQGISGGASYNEQFF.

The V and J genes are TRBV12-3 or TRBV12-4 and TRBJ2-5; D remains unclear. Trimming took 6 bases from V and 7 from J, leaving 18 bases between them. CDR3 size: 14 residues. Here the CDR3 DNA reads TGTGCCAGCAGCCGCGAAGTGGGTTGGGGGACCCAGTACTTC. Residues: CASSREVGWGTQYF.

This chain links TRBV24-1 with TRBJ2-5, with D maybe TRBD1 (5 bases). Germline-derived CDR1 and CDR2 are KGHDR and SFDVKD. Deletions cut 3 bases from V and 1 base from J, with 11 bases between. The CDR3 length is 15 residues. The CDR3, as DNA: TGTGCCACCAGTGATCCCCGGACAAGCCAAGAGACCCAGTACTTC. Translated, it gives CATSDPRTSQETQYF.

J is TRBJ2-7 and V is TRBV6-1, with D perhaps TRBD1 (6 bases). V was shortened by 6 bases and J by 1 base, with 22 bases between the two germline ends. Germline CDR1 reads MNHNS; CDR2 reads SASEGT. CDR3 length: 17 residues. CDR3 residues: CASSLGAGTQVSYEQYF. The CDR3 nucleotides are TGTGCCAGCAGCCTCGGGGCCGGGACACAAGTTTCCTACGAGCAGTACTTC.

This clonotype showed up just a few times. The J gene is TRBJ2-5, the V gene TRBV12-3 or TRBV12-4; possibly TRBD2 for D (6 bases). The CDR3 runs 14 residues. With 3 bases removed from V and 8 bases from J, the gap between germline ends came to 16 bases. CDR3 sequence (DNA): TGTGCCAGCAGTTTGGTGGGAGGTGGGCAAACCCAGTACTTC. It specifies CASSLVGGGQTQYF.

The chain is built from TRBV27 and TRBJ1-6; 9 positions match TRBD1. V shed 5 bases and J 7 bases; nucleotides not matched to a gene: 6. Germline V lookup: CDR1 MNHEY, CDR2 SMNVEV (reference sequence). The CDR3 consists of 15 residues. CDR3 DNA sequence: TGTGCCAGCAGTGTCCAACAGGGGGCGAATTCACCCCTCCACTTT. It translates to CASSVQQGANSPLHF.

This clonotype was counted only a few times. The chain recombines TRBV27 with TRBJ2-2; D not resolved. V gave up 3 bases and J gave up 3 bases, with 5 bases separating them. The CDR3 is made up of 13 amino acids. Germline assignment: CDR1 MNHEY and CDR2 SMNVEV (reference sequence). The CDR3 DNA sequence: TGTGCCAGCAGTTTCAGGCACACCGGGGAGCTGTTTTTT. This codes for CASSFRHTGELFF.

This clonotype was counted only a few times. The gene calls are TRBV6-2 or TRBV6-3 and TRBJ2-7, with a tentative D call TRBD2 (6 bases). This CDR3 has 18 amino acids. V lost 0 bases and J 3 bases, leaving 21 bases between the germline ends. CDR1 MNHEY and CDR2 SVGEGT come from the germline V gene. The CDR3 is CASSYSIQEGGTFYEQYF. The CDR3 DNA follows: TGTGCCAGCAGTTACTCGATACAGGAGGGAGGTACTTTCTACGAGCAGTACTTC.

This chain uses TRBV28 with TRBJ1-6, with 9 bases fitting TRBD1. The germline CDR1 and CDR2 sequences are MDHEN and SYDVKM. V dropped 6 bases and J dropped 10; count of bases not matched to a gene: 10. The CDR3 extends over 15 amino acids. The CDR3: CASSWKQGAGSPLHF. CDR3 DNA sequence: TGTGCCAGCAGCTGGAAACAGGGGGCCGGGTCACCCCTCCACTTT.

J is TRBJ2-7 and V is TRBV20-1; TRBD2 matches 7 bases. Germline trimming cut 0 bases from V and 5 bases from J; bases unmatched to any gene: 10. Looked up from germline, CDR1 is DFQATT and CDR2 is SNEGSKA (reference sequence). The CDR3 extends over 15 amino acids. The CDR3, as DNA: TGCAGTGCTAGAGATGGGCGGGAGATCGAGGACGAGCAGTACTTC. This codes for CSARDGREIEDEQYF.

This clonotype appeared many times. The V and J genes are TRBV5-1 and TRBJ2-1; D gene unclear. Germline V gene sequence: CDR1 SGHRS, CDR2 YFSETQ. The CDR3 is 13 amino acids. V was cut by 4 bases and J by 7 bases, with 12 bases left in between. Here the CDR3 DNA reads TGCGCCAGCAGCCCCGCGAGGAGAAATGAGCAGTTCTTC. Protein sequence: CASSPARRNEQFF.

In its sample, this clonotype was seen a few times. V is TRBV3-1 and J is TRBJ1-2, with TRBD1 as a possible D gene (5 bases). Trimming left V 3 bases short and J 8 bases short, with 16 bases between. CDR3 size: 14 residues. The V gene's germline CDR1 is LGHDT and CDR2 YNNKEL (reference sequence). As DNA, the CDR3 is TGTGCCAGCAGCCAGGGGCCCTCAGTGATGGGCTACACCTTC. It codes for CASSQGPSVMGYTF.